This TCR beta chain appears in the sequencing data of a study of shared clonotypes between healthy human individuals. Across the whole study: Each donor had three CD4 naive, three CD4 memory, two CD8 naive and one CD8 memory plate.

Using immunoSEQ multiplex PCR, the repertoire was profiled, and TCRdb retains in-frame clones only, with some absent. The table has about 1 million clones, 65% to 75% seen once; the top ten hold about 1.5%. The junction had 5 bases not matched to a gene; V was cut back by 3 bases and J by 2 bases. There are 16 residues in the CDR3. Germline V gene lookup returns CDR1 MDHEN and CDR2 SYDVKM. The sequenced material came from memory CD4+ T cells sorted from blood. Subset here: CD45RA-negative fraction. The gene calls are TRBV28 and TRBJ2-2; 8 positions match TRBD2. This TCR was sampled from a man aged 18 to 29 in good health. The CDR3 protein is CASSLGSGVNTGELFF. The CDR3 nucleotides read TGTGCCAGCAGTTTGGGTAGCGGGGTAAACACCGGGGAGCTGTTTTTT.